The subject of this entry is one T cell receptor beta chain. These data are taken from a study of blood T cell repertoires in COVID-19. V lost 3 bases to trimming and J lost 2 bases, with 12 bases between them. The germline V gene encodes CDR1 SGHRS and CDR2 YFSETQ. This CDR3 is built from 14 residues. Profiling relied on immunoSEQ multiplex PCR, and the TCRdb table lists in-frame clones only, not all of them. The table includes about 170,000 clones, about 90% detected once. Material for sequencing was PBMCs or T cells enriched from blood (not recorded which). The receptor was derived from a human donor with acute COVID-19. The donor label of this sample is uncertain. The chain carries TRBV5-1 and TRBJ2-7; a weak D match, TRBD1 (5 bases). The CDR3 sequence: CASSSQGGAYEQYF. CDR3 sequence (DNA): TGCGCCAGCAGCTCCCAGGGTGGTGCCTACGAGCAGTACTTC.